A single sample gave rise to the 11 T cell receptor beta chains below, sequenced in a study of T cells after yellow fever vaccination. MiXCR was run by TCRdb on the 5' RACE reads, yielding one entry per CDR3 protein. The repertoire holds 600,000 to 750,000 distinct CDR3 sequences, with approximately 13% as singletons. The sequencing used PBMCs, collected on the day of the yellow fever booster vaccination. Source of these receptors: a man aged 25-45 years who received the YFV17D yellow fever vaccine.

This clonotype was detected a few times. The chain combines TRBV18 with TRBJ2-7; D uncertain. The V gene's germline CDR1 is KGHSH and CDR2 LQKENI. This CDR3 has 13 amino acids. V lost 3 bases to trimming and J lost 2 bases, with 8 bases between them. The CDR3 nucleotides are TGTGCCAGCTCACCCCCAGCTGCCTACGAGCAGTACTTC. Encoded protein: CASSPPAAYEQYF.

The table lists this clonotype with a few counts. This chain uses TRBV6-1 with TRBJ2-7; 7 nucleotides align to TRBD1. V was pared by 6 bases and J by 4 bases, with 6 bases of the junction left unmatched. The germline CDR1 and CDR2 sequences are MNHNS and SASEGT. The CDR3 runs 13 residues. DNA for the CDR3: TGTGCCAGCAGACAGGGGAATCTATACGAGCAGTACTTC. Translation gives CASRQGNLYEQYF.

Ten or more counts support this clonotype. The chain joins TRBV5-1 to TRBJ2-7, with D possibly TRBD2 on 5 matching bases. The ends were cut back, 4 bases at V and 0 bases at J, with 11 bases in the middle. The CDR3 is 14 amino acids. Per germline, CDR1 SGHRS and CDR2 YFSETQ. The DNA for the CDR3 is TGCGCCAGCAGCCTCGGGGTAGGCTCCTACGAGCAGTACTTC. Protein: CASSLGVGSYEQYF.

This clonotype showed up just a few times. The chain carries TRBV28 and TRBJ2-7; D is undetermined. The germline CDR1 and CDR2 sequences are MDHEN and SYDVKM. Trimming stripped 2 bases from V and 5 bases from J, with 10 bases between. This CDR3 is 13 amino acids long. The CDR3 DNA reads TGTGCCAGCAGTTTACGAAACCCCCACGAGCAGTACTTC. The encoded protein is CASSLRNPHEQYF. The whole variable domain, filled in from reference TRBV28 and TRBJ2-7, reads DVKVTQSSRYLVKRTGEKVFLECVQDMDHENMFWYRQDPGLGLRLIYFSYDVKMKEKGDIPEGYSVSREKKERFSLILESASTNQTSMYLCASSLRNPHEQYFGPGTRLTVT.

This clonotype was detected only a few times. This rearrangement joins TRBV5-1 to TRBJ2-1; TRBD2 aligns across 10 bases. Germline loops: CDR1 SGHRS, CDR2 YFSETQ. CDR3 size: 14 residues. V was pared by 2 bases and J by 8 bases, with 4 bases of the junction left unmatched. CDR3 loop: CASSLLAGIYEQFF. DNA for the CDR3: TGCGCCAGCAGCTTACTAGCGGGAATCTATGAGCAGTTCTTC.

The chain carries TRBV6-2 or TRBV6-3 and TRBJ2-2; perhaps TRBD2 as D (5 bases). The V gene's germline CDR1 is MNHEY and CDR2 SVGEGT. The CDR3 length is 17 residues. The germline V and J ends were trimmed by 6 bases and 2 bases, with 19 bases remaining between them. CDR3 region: CASSHEREKFNTGELFF. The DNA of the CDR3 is TGTGCCAGCAGCCACGAGAGGGAAAAATTTAACACCGGGGAGCTGTTTTTT.

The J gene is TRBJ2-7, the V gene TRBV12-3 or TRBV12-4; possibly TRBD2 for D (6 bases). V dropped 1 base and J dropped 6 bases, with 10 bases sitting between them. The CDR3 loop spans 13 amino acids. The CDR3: CASSLVGRGEQYF. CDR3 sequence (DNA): TGTGCCAGCAGTTTAGTAGGGCGGGGCGAGCAGTACTTC.

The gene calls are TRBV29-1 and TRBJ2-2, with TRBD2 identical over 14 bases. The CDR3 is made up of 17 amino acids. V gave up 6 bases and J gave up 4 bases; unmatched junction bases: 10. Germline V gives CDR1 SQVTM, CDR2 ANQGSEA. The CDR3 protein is CSVLGTSGSKGTGELFF. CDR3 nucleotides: TGCAGCGTCCTCGGGACTAGCGGGAGCAAAGGCACCGGGGAGCTGTTTTTT.

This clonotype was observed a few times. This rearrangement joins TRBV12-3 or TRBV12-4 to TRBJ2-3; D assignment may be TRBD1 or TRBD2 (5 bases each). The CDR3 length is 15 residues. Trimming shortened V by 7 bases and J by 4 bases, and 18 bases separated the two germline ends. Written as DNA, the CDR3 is TGTGCCAGCATCCCGGGGCGCCTTGGCGCAGATACGCAGTATTTT. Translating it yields CASIPGRLGADTQYF.

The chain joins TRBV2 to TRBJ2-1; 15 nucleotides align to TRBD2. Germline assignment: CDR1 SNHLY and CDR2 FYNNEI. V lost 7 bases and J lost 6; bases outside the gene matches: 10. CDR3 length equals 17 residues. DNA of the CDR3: TGTGCCAGCACTACAATAGGACTAGCGGGAGGGCGCAATGAGCAGTTCTTC. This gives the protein CASTTIGLAGGRNEQFF.

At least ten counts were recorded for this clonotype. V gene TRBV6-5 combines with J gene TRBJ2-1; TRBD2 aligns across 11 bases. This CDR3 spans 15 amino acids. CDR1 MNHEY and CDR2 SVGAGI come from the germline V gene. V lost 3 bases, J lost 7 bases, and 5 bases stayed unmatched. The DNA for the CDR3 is TGTGCCAGCAGTTATGGTCTAGCGGGAGGAAATGAGCAGTTCTTC. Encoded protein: CASSYGLAGGNEQFF.